A selection of T cell receptor beta chains follows, all from one sample in a study of post-analysis software for immune sequencing data. TCRdb reprocessed the PCR reads via MiXCR and lists one record per CDR3 protein. The data hold about 820,000 distinct CDR3 sequences, with roughly half observed a single time. The specimen sequenced was blood. All receptors come from a girl aged 5-17 years with multiple sclerosis. Both conserved end residues are part of each CDR3. Each record gives: D gene, clone size, J gene, V gene, CDR3 length, CDR3 DNA, CDR3 protein. A D gene is named only where the DNA matches it firmly. A row's size may be missing; if present it is once, few, many or a size class.

NA,NA,TRBJ1-2,TRBV7-9,15,TGTGCCAGCAGCTTAGCAGGGGGAGGCGGCTATGGCTACACCTTC,CASSLAGGGGYGYTF
NA,NA,TRBJ2-7,TRBV5-6,12,TGTGCCAGCAGCTTGGGTCAGGGGTTCGCGTACTTC,CASSLGQGFAYF
NA,few,TRBJ2-7,TRBV29-1,14,TGCAGCGTTGACCCTGGGGTTGGACCCTACGAGCAGTACTTC,CSVDPGVGPYEQYF
NA,NA,TRBJ2-7,TRBV9,16,TGTGCCAGCAGCGTAGAAGTGGTTACAAGCTCCTACGAGCAGTACTTC,CASSVEVVTSSYEQYF
NA,NA,TRBJ2-1,TRBV6-2/TRBV6-3,14,TGTGCCAGCAGTTACCCAAAAAAGAGCAATGAGCAGTTCTTC,CASSYPKKSNEQFF
NA,NA,TRBJ1-5,TRBV7-6,13,TGTGCCAGCAGCTTAGCTGCTAATCAGCCCCAGCATTTT,CASSLAANQPQHF
NA,NA,TRBJ1-2,TRBV29-1,19,TGCAGCGTTGAAGATCGGGGGCCCGGGTCCCTTAGGGGGGCCTATGGCTACACCTTC,CSVEDRGPGSLRGAYGYTF
TRBD1,once,TRBJ2-3,TRBV6-6,13,TGTGCCAGTCTGGACAGGGAAATAGATACGCAGTATTTT,CASLDREIDTQYF
NA,NA,TRBJ2-5,TRBV7-8,16,TGTGCCAGCAGCTTATGGGTCCTCGGTCCCCAAGAGACCCAGTACTTC,CASSLWVLGPQETQYF
TRBD2,few,TRBJ2-5,TRBV2,15,TGTGCCAGCAGTTACGTGGGGGGGGAAGAAGAGACCCAGTACTTC,CASSYVGGEEETQYF
TRBD1,NA,TRBJ2-5,TRBV5-1,13,TGCGCCAGCAGCCCGACAGGGTCGAAGACCCAGTACTTC,CASSPTGSKTQYF